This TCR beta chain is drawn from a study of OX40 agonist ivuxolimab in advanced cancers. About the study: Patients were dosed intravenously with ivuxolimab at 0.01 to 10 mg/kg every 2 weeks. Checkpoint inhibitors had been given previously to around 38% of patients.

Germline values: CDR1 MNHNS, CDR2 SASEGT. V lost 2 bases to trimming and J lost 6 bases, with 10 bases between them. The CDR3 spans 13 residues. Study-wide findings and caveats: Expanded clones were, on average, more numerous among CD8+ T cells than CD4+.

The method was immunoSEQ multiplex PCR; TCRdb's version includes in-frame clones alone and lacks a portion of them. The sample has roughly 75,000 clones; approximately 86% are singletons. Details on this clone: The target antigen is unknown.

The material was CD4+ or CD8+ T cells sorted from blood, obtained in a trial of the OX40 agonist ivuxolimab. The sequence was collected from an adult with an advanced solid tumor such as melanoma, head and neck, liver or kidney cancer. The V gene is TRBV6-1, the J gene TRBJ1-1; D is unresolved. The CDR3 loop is CASSESTGSEAFF. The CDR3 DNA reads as TGTGCCAGCAGTGAAAGTACGGGGTCTGAAGCTTTCTTT.